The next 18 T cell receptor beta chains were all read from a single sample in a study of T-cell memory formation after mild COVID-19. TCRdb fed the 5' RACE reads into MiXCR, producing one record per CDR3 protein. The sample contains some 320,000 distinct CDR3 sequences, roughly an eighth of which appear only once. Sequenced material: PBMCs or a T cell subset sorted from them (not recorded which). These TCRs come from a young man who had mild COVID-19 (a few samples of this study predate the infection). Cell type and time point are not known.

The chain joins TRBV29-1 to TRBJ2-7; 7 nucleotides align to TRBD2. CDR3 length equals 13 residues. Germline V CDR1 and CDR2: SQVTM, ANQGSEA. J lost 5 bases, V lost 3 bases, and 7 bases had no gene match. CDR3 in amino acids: CSVETGTTHEQYF. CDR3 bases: TGCAGCGTTGAGACGGGGACTACTCACGAGCAGTACTTC.

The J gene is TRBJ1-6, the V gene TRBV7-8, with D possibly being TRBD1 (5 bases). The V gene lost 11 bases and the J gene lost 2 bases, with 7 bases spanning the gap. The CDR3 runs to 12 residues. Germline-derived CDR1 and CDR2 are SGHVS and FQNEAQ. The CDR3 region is CAGGTYNSPLHF. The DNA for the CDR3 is TGTGCCGGGGGAACCTATAATTCACCCCTCCACTTT.

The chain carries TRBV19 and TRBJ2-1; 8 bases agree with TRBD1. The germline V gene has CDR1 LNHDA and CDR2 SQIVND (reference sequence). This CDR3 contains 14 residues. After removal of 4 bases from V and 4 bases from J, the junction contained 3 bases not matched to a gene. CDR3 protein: CASSSRTGYNEQFF. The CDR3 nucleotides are TGTGCCAGTAGTAGCCGGACAGGGTACAATGAGCAGTTCTTC.

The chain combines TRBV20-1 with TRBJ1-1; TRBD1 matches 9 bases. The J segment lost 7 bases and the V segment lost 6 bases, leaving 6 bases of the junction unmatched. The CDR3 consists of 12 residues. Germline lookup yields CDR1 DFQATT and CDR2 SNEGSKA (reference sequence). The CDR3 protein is CSASRDRDEAFF. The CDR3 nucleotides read TGCAGTGCGAGCCGGGACAGGGATGAAGCTTTCTTT.

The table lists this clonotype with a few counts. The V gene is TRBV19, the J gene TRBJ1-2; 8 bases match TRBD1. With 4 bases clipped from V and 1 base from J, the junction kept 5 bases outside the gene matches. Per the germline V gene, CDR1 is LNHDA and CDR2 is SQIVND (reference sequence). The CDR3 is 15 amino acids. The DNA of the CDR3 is TGTGCCAGTAGTAACCGACAGGGGAATAACTATGGCTACACCTTC. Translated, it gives CASSNRQGNNYGYTF.

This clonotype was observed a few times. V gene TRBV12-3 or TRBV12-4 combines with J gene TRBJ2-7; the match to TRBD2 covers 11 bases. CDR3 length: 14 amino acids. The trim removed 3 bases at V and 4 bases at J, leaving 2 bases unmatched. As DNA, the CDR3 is TGTGCCAGCAGTTTGGGACTAGCGGCATACGAGCAGTACTTC. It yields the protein CASSLGLAAYEQYF.

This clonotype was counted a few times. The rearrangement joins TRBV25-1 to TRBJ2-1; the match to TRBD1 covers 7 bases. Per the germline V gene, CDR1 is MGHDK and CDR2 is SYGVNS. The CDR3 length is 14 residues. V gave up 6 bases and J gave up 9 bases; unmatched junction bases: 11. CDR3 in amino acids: CASRKKGTVTEQFF. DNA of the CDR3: TGTGCCAGCAGAAAAAAGGGGACAGTCACTGAGCAGTTCTTC.

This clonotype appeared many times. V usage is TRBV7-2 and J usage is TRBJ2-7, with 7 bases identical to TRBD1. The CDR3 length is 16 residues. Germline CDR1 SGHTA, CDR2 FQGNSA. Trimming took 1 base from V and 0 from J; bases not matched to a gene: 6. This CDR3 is CASSLEGTVNSYEQYF. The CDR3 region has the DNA TGTGCCAGCAGCTTAGAAGGGACAGTAAACTCCTACGAGCAGTACTTC.

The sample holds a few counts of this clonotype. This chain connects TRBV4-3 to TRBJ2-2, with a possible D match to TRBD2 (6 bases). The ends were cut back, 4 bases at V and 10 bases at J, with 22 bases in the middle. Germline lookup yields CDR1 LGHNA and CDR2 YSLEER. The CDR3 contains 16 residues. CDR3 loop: CASSLTPDYRPPELFF. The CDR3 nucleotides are TGCGCCAGCAGCCTAACCCCGGACTACCGCCCTCCGGAGCTGTTTTTT.

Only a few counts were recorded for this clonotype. CDR3 DNA sequence: TGTGCCAGCAGTGAAGTAGCGGGGGGTACAGATACGCAGTATTTT. It specifies CASSEVAGGTDTQYF. This chain joins TRBV6-4 and TRBJ2-3, with 10 bases that match TRBD2. V lost 3 bases and J lost 3; bases outside the gene matches: 3. The CDR3 has 15 amino acids. Looked up from germline, CDR1 is MRHNA and CDR2 is SNTAGT.

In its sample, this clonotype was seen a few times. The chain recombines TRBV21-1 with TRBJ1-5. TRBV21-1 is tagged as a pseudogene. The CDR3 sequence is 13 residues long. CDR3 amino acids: CASSKGVYQPQHF. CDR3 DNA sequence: TGTGCCAGCAGCAAAGGGGTGTATCAGCCCCAGCATTTT.

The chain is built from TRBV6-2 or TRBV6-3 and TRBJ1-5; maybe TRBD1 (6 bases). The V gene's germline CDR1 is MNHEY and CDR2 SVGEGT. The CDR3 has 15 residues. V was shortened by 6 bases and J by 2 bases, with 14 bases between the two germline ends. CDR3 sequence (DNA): TGTGCCAGCAGCAGACAAGGGGGGGGCAATCAGCCCCAGCATTTT. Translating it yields CASSRQGGGNQPQHF.

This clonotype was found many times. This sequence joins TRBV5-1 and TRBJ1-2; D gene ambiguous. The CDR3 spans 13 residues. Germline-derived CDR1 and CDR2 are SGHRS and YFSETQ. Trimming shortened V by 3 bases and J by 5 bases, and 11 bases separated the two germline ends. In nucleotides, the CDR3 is TGCGCCAGCAGCTCGGACGGGCGGTATGGCTACACCTTC. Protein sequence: CASSSDGRYGYTF.

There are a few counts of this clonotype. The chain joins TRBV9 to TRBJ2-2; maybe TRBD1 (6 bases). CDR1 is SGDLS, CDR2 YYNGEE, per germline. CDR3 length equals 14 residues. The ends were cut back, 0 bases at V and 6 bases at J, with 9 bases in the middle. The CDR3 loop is CASSVEPGAGELFF. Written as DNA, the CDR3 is TGTGCCAGCAGCGTAGAACCAGGGGCCGGGGAGCTGTTTTTT.

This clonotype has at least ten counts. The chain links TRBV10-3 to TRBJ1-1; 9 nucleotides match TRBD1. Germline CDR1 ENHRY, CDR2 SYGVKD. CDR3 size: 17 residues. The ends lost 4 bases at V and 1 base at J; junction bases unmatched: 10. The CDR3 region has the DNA TGTGCCATCAGTGTAAATCCGGGACAGGGAGCGAACACTGAAGCTTTCTTT. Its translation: CAISVNPGQGANTEAFF.

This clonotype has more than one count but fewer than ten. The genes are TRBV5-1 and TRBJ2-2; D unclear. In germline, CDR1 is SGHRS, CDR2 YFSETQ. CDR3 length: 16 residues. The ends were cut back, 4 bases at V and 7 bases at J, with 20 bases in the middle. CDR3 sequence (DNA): TGCGCCAGCAGCCCAAACACGGTGATGGAAGGCGGGGAGCTGTTTTTT. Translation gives CASSPNTVMEGGELFF.

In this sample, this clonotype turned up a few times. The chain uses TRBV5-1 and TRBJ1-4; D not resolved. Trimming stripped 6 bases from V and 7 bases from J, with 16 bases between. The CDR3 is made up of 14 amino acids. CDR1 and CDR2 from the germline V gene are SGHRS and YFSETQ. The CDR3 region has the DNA TGCGCCAGCAAACCCGGGCTGCGGGTTGAAAAACTGTTTTTT. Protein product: CASKPGLRVEKLFF.

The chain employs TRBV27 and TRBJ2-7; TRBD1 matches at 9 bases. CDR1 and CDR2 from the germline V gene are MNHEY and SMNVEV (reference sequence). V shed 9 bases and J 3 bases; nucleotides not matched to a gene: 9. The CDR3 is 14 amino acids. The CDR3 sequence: CASSTGGIGYEQYF. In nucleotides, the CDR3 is TGTGCCAGTTCGACAGGGGGAATAGGCTACGAGCAGTACTTC.